The clone carrying this TCR beta chain was seen a few times. Its antigen is as yet unknown. V was clipped by 3 bases and J by 5 bases, with 10 bases between them. This CDR3 has 12 residues. Germline V gene lookup returns CDR1 SQVTM and CDR2 ANQGSEA. The assay was immunoSEQ multiplex PCR, and TCRdb's table has in-frame clones only and misses some. The table has 50,000 or so clones, around 85% seen once. This sample was taken from a study of a mutant IDH1 vaccine in newly diagnosed glioma. Study as a whole: Treated patients, averaging 40.4 years, were approximately 60% male and about 38% female. V12 fell at week 35 and V13, the study end, at week 47.

The time point here: week 47, end of study. Each vaccine dose was 300 ug of mutant IDH1 20-mer peptide, with topical imiquimod. The material was PBMCs, obtained from a glioma patient whose treatment included an IDH1 peptide vaccine. The sequence derives from a woman aged 30 to 39 with glioma. Some clones in this sample may be carry-over from other donors' samples. The chain uses TRBV29-1 and TRBJ1-2; perhaps TRBD1 as D (5 bases). The CDR3 region is CSVDDRDYGYTF. The CDR3 coding sequence is TGCAGCGTTGATGACAGAGATTATGGCTACACCTTC.